The text below deals with one T cell receptor (beta chain). The antigen is unknown. The entry originates in a study of shared clonotypes between healthy human individuals. The wider study: A few men and a couple of women, aged 18 to 49, were donors. Findings and caveats of the study: Clonotypes shared by all four sorted-subset donors had higher generation probabilities than non-shared clonotypes.

This table comes from immunoSEQ multiplex PCR, and its TCRdb copy is limited to in-frame clones, with some not included. Seen here are 110,000 or so clones, about two thirds observed once, and the top ten hold under 30%. The ends were cut back, 5 bases at V and 2 bases at J, with 21 bases in the middle. This CDR3 comprises 18 residues. Per the germline V gene, CDR1 is SGHVS and CDR2 is FNYEAQ. What was sequenced was memory CD8+ T cells sorted from blood. Documented subset: CD45RO+ cells pooled with CCR7-negative TemRA cells. This TCR came from a woman younger than 45 in good health. This chain joins TRBV7-6 and TRBJ1-4; D is perhaps TRBD1 (5 bases). The CDR3 nucleotides read TGTGCCAGCAGCCCCTTTGAAAGTCCGGGACCGACTAATGAAAAACTGTTTTTT. Amino acids: CASSPFESPGPTNEKLFF.